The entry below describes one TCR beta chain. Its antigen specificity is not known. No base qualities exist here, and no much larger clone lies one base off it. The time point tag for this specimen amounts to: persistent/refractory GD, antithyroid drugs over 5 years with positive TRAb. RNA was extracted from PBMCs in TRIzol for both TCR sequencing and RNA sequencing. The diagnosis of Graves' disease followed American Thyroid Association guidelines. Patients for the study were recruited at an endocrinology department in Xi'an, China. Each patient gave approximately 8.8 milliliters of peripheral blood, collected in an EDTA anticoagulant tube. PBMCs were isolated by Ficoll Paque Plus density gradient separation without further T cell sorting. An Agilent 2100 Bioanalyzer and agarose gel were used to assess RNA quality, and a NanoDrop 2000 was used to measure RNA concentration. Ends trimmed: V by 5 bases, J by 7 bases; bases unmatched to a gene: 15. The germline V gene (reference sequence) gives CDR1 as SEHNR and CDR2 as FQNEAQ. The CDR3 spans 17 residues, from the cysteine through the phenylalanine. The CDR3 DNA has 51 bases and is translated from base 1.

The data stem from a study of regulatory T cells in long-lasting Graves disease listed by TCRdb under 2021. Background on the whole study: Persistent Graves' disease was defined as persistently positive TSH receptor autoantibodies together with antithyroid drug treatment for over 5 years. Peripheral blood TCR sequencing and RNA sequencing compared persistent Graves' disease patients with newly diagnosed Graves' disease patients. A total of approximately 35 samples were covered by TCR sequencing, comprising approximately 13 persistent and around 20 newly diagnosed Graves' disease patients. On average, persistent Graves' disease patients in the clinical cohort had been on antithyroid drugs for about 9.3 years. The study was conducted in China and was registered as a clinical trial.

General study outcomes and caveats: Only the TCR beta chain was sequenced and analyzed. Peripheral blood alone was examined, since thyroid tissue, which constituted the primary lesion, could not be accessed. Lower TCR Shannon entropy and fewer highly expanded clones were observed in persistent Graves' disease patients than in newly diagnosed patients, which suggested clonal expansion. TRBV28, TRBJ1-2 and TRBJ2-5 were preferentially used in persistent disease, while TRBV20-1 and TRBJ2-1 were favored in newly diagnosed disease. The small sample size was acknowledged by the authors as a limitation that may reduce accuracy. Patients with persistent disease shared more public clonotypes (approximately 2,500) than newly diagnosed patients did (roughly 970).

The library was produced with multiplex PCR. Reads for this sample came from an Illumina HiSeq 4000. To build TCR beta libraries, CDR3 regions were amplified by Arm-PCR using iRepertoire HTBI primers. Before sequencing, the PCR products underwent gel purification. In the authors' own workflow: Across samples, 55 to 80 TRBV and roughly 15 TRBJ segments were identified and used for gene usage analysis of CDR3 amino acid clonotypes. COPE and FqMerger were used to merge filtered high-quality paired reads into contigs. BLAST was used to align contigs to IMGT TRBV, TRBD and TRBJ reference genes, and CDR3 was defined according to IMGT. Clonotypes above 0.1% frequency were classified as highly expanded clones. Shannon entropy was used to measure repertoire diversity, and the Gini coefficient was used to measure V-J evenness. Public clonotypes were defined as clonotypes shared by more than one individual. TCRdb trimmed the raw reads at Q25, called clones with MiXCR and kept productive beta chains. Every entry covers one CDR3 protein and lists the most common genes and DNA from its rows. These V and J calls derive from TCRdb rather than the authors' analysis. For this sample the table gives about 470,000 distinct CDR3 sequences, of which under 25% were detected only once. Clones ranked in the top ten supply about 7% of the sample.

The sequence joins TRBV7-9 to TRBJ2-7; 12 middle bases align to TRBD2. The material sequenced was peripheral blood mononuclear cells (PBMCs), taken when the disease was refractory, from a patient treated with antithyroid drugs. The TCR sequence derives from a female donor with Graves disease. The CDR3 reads CASSPNPGLAGGGEQYF. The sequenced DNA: TGTGCCAGCAGCCCGAACCCAGGGCTAGCGGGAGGGGGAGAGCAGTACTTC.